This is a list of T cell receptor beta chains from one sample in a study of OX40 agonist ivuxolimab in advanced cancers. Profiling relied on immunoSEQ multiplex PCR, and the TCRdb table lists in-frame clones only, not all of them. The table lists around 89,000 clones, under 95% of them singletons. The sample consisted of CD4+ or CD8+ T cells sorted from blood, taken in a trial of the OX40 agonist ivuxolimab. These receptors originate from an adult with an advanced solid tumor such as melanoma, head and neck, liver or kidney cancer. Both conserved end residues are trimmed from each CDR3. Clone size is given for some rows only: seen once, a few or many times, or a class if the clone is expanded.

clone_size,v_call,cdr3_aa
-,TRBV27,ASSSTIGNYGYT
-,TRBV5-4,ASSWDKHTEAF
-,TRBV2,ASRLAGVTDTQY
-,TRBV6-1,ASSAQGLAGVSDTQY
-,TRBV27,ASSPELTDTQY
once,TRBV20-1,SAANTEAF
-,TRBV6-5,ASSYSGVSNEKLF
-,TRBV5-1,ASSLEAPSNTGELF
-,TRBV28,ASSFLVGVEAF
once,TRBV19,ASSVTGTRGDTQY
-,TRBV18,ASSLDQRGEKLF
few,TRBV2,ASTLTLQEYGYT
once,TRBV27,ASRRGDGGYSGNTIY
-,TRBV28,ASSLGGARDQPQH
-,TRBV7-9,ASSLQQGMSEAF
-,TRBV5-1,ASSLGRGGYEQY
once,TRBV5-4,ASSYSGIQETQY
few,TRBV7-9,ASSWQGMDEQY
-,TRBV28,AIPTGGQILSPYGYT
once,TRBV30,AWSVQLYRNTGELF
-,TRBV11-2,ASSLSLSREKLF
-,TRBV4-3,ASSQSNRGMNEQY
-,TRBV11-2,ASSWQRGTTDTQY
-,TRBV5-4,ASSLDQGDNEQF
-,TRBV10-3,AISQTENEKLF
-,TRBV18,ASSPQTGGNTEAF
-,TRBV18,ASSPRQGANVLT
-,TRBV10-3,ATSGSNSPLH
-,TRBV30,AWSSGLAGGLNEQY
few,TRBV14,ASSQADYRDGGANYGYT
-,TRBV6-1,ASSVGEGETQY
-,TRBV5-4,ASSLGAGQGVKDTQY
-,TRBV18,ASSTDRFSPLH
-,TRBV16,ASSLRDRGNYGYT
-,TRBV7-2,ASSLGVMSQY
-,TRBV1,TSSQDIGTDDYEQY
-,TRBV18,ASSPEGSTQY
-,TRBV18,ASSPLTGANTDTQY
-,TRBV28,ASSLAGYQNYGYT
-,TRBV7-2,ASSLTGQGLSEKLF
-,TRBV6-6,ASSPDYGYT
-,TRBV5-1,ASSPMTGDREQY
once,TRBV4-3,ASSQRDGYEKLF
-,TRBV19,AAGRGVPGEPQH
-,TRBV18,ASSLSTQQGVRDEQF
-,TRBV18,ASSLRLKETQY
-,TRBV10-3,AISDPGQGAIGNTIY
-,TRBV5-1,ASSLSGTNDEQF
-,TRBV6-5,ASRDSGISYEQY
once,TRBV29-1,SVGPGLAGETQY
once,TRBV19,ASSPLQGQPQH
-,TRBV27,ASSLYGHRTSGDYEQY
-,TRBV7-2,ASGEGSGNTIY
-,TRBV14,ASSPLWRTSVLESYEQY
-,TRBV11-2,ASSLDSAGEGPGYEQY